This entry lists 32 T cell receptor beta chains sequenced from one sample in a study of tumor-infiltrating lymphocytes in primary liver carcinoma (TCRdb year 2017). Total RNA and DNA were co-extracted without cell sorting from about 19-30 mg of bulk tissue using the AllPrep DNA/RNA mini kit. The reads were generated on an Illumina HiSeq 2500. Using a constant-region primer and ProtoScript II reverse transcriptase, TCRbeta-specific cDNA was reverse-transcribed from around 500 ng total RNA. TCRbeta libraries were built with three nested multiplex PCR rounds, a slightly modified ARM-PCR procedure. Multiplex TRBV1-TRBV30 forward primers and a Cbeta reverse primer were used in the first two PCR rounds, each of which was run for approximately 9 cycles. TCRdb took the public reads, trimmed them with fastp at Q25, ran MiXCR for clone calling and kept in-frame beta chains. When rows share a CDR3 protein, they turn into one entry using the most common DNA and genes. The sample table records fewer than 80,000 distinct CDR3 sequences; around 66% of these occur just once. Approximately 27% of the sample rests with the top ten.

Sample: tumor-adjacent normal liver tissue. These receptors originate from a man in his forties or fifties with primary liver carcinoma and hepatitis B virus infection.

Worth noting for this clonotype: One end of the junction is discordant with germline, which a read error may explain. The chain links TRBV28 to TRBJ2-7; D gene unclear. Per germline, CDR1 MDHEN and CDR2 SYDVKM. The CDR3 is 14 residues long. The CDR3: CASSLFAWDGEQCF. As DNA, the CDR3 is TGTGCTAGCAGTTTATTCGCTTGGGATGGAGAGCAGTGCTTC.

V gene TRBV10-3 combines with J gene TRBJ1-4; possibly TRBD1 for D (6 bases). Germline V lookup: CDR1 ENHRY, CDR2 SYGVKD. The CDR3 runs to 17 residues. The CDR3 loop reads CGSAEDRQVPTLGKLFF. The CDR3 DNA sequence: TGTGGCAGCGCGGAGGACCGACAGGTTCCCACGCTTGGAAAACTGTTTTTT.

V is TRBV6-5 and J is TRBJ2-1; D is unresolved. V gave up 5 bases and J gave up 6 bases, with 17 bases separating them. The germline V gene encodes CDR1 MNHEY and CDR2 SVGAGI. The CDR3 totals 15 residues. CDR3: CASSPRPLTRNEQFF. The CDR3 nucleotides read TGTGCCAGCAGTCCCAGACCACTAACACGCAATGAGCAGTTCTTC.

This clonotype was observed a single time. A read error may account for a junction end that differs from germline. V is TRBV6-1 and J is TRBJ2-7; possible D gene TRBD1, 5 bases. Germline V gives CDR1 MNHNS, CDR2 SASEGT. This CDR3 contains 17 residues. For the CDR3, the DNA is TGTGCCAGTAGTGAATTTGGCTGGTGGCAGGGTCCCTACGAGCAGTACTTC. This gives the protein CASSEFGWWQGPYEQYF.

This clonotype is medium-sized (0.01 to 0.1%) in the sample. The chain couples TRBV10-3 to TRBJ1-5, with D unclear. The V end was cut by 0 bases, the J end by 5 bases, with 8 bases between. CDR3 length: 14 amino acids. The V gene's germline CDR1 is ENHRY and CDR2 SYGVKD. CDR3 protein: CAISESWQDQPQHF. The CDR3 region has the DNA TGTGCCATCAGTGAGTCTTGGCAGGATCAGCCCCAGCATTTT.

Concerning this clonotype: The junction departs from the called germline gene at one end, perhaps through a read error. The rearrangement uses TRBV4-1 and TRBJ2-6; a possible D gene is TRBD2 (6 bases). Germline V CDR1 and CDR2: MGHRA, YSYEKL. This CDR3 spans 21 amino acids. The CDR3 DNA follows: TGCGCCAGCAGAGTGTCCGCGGGAAGGTCCCGAGTGGATAGGAGGGCCAACGTCCTGGATTTC. It specifies CASRVSAGRSRVDRRANVLDF.

The V and J genes are TRBV6-6 and TRBJ1-1; 10 nucleotides agree with TRBD1. The length of the CDR3 is 14 residues. CDR1 and CDR2 from the germline V gene are MNHNY and SVGAGI (reference sequence). This CDR3 reads CGNSGTGVRTEAFF. CDR3 sequence (DNA): TGTGGCAACAGTGGGACAGGGGTAAGGACTGAAGCTTTCTTT.

This clonotype has a count of ten or more. The chain recombines TRBV28 with TRBJ2-3; D may be TRBD2 (5 bases). Germline CDR1 and CDR2: MDHEN and SYDVKM. Trimming pared 3 bases from V and 8 bases from J, leaving 9 bases between. The CDR3 loop spans 12 amino acids. CDR3 sequence: CASSFGAGTQYF. DNA for the CDR3: TGTGCCAGCAGTTTCGGTGCGGGTACGCAGTATTTT.

Regarding this clonotype: Because it lacks the conserved phenylalanine or tryptophan at the end, this CDR3 is likely a read error. The rearrangement joins TRBV7-8 to TRBJ2-1, with D perhaps matching TRBD2 (5 bases). The germline V gene has CDR1 SGHVS and CDR2 FQNEAQ. This CDR3 has 18 residues. The CDR3 reads CASSPLGGSAVSHNEQFL. The CDR3 DNA reads as TGTGCTAGCAGCCCGCTTGGAGGCTCAGCGGTCTCCCACAATGAGCAGTTCTTA.

The chain links TRBV11-2 to TRBJ2-7, with D possibly TRBD1 on 6 matching bases. There are 13 residues in the CDR3. Germline V gene lookup returns CDR1 SGHAT and CDR2 FQNNGV. The DNA for the CDR3 is TGTCCCACCAGTCTTGCAGGGGTTGGCGAGCAGTACTTC. Residues: CPTSLAGVGEQYF.

This clonotype came up a few times. A much more abundant neighbour one base away suggests this may be a read error. Likely a read error: the CDR3 ends without its conserved phenylalanine or tryptophan. The V gene is TRBV4-3, the J gene TRBJ2-3; D may correspond to TRBD1 or TRBD2 (6 bases each). Germline CDR1 and CDR2: LGHNA and YSLEER. The V and J ends lost 0 bases and 8 bases respectively, with 9 bases between them. The CDR3 totals 13 residues. The CDR3 nucleotides read TGCGCCAGCAGCCAAGAGGAGGGGGGTACGCAGTATATT. It codes for CASSQEEGGTQYI.

Regarding this clonotype: A much larger clone sits a single nucleotide away, making a read error possible. This chain links TRBV4-3 with TRBJ2-1; 15 nucleotides line up with TRBD2. Trimming at V came to 7 bases and at J to 7 bases, leaving 14 bases not matched to a gene. CDR3 length equals 18 residues. Germline assignment: CDR1 LGHNA and CDR2 YSLEER. This CDR3 is CASTLDWTSGRAWNEQFF. CDR3 bases: TGCGCCAGCACTCTGGATTGGACTAGCGGGAGGGCCTGGAATGAGCAGTTCTTC.

On this clonotype: This CDR3 fails to terminate in the conserved phenylalanine or tryptophan, so it likely reflects a read error. The chain has TRBV6-2 or TRBV6-3 and TRBJ2-2, with no clear D. The CDR3 contains 13 residues. CDR1 is MNHEY and CDR2 is SVGEGT in the germline V gene. V dropped 4 bases and J dropped 8 bases, with 11 bases sitting between them. CDR3 bases: TGTGCCAGCAGTTGCTCCTTAAGTGGGGAGCTGTTTTTA. Translation: CASSCSLSGELFL.

The chain uses TRBV30 and TRBJ2-7, with D tentatively TRBD2 (5 bases). The CDR3 loop spans 16 amino acids. The V end was cut by 4 bases, the J end by 3 bases, with 22 bases between. Germline-derived CDR1 and CDR2 are GTSNPN and SVGIG (reference sequence). In nucleotides, the CDR3 is TGTGCCTGGACTCCACGAGGGATAGGATGGGACTACGAGCAGTACTTC. It encodes CAWTPRGIGWDYEQYF.

This clonotype has more than one count but fewer than ten. A much bigger clone sits one base away, suggesting this may be a read error. The gene calls are TRBV5-1 and TRBJ2-2, with D possibly matching TRBD2 (5 bases). CDR3 length: 15 amino acids. CDR1 and CDR2 (germline): SGHRS, YFSETQ. Trimming took 1 base from V and 5 from J, leaving 12 bases between them. CDR3 residues: CASSLTVGETGELFF. The CDR3 bases are TGCGCCAGCAGCTTGACAGTGGGAGAAACCGGGGAGCTGTTTTTT.

Notes on this clonotype: The junction does not match germline at one end; this may be a read error. The chain couples TRBV4-2 to TRBJ2-2; a weak D match, TRBD2 (5 bases). Looked up from germline, CDR1 is LGHNA and CDR2 is YNFKEQ. The CDR3 loop spans 15 amino acids. The CDR3 here is CASSRALKVAGELSF. DNA of the CDR3: TGTGCCAGCAGCCGAGCTCTCAAGGTGGCCGGGGAGCTGTCTTTT.

V usage is TRBV6-2 or TRBV6-3 and J usage is TRBJ1-5; D gene uncertain. Trimming took 7 bases from V and 6 from J, leaving 13 bases between them. The CDR3 is 13 amino acids. The germline V gene encodes CDR1 MNHEY and CDR2 SVGEGT. CDR3 amino acids: CASILGNSQPQHF. The CDR3 DNA reads TGTGCCAGCATCCTCGGGAACAGTCAGCCCCAGCATTTT.

This clonotype was observed a few times. An end of the junction does not agree with germline; a read error may underlie this. The CDR3 nucleotides are TGTGCCGGCAGCGCTCCCGTGGTAGCGGGCACCGGGAAGCTGTTTTTT. This codes for CAGSAPVVAGTGKLFF. The chain joins TRBV11-2 to TRBJ2-2; 7 bases match TRBD2. This CDR3 has 16 amino acids. The germline V gene has CDR1 SGHAT and CDR2 FQNNGV.

Notes on this clonotype: This is likely a read error, given that the CDR3 carries no conserved phenylalanine or tryptophan at its end. The rearrangement links TRBV29-1 to TRBJ2-3; D is perhaps TRBD2 (6 bases). The V end was cut by 8 bases, the J end by 2 bases, with 17 bases between. The CDR3 runs to 14 residues. Per germline, CDR1 SQVTM and CDR2 ANQGSEA. The CDR3 sequence is CSPGRETITDTQYS. CDR3 nucleotide sequence: TGCAGCCCCGGGCGGGAAACAATCACAGATACGCAGTATTCT.

With regard to this clonotype: Since no conserved phenylalanine or tryptophan closes the CDR3, a read error is the likely cause. The chain employs TRBV30 and TRBJ2-6; D is unresolved. CDR3 length: 16 amino acids. CDR1 and CDR2 (germline): GTSNPN, SVGIG (reference sequence). CDR3 amino acids: CALSVPPISGANVLTL. The CDR3 DNA is TGTGCCTTGAGTGTACCGCCGATCTCTGGGGCCAACGTCCTGACTTTA.

To note about this clonotype: The conserved phenylalanine or tryptophan normally closing the CDR3 is absent here, so this likely arose from a read error. The chain has TRBV11-2 and TRBJ2-5; D is perhaps TRBD1 (6 bases). This CDR3 comprises 13 residues. Germline CDR1 SGHAT, CDR2 FQNNGV. The CDR3 bases are TGTGCCGGCAGGCGACAGGTCAAAGAGACCCAGTACTCC. This codes for CAGRRQVKETQYS.

In regard to this clonotype: The CDR3 does not end in the conserved phenylalanine or tryptophan, so this is likely a read error. The limits of the CDR3 on the DNA are not certain, so only TCRdb's listed CDR3 is given. The chain is built from TRBV29-1 and TRBJ2-1; whether TRBD1, the table's D call, matches the DNA was not checked. The CDR3 region is 13 residues in length, termini included. Germline V gene sequence: CDR1 SQVTM, CDR2 ANQGSEA. CDR3 sequence: CSVVGTGSNERFL.

Comment on this clonotype: The final CDR3 position lacks the conserved phenylalanine or tryptophan, pointing to a likely read error. It is unclear where the CDR3 begins or ends on the DNA, so no DNA is shown, and the CDR3 is as TCRdb lists it. This chain uses TRBV6-5 with TRBJ1-1; the table's D call TRBD1 went unverified against the DNA. Including both end residues, the CDR3 is 16 amino acids long. Germline CDR1 MNHEY, CDR2 SVGAGI. The CDR3 is CASSYSGAGHGAEASL.

Points on this clonotype: At one of its ends the junction is not consistent with the germline gene, which may arise from a read error. This chain connects TRBV6-2 or TRBV6-3 to TRBJ1-5; no definite D call. Germline CDR1 MNHEY, CDR2 SVGEGT. CDR3 length: 13 amino acids. The CDR3 here is CPSNSPLDQPQHF. The CDR3 nucleotides are TGTCCCAGCAATTCTCCCTTAGATCAGCCCCAGCATTTT.

The J gene is TRBJ2-7, the V gene TRBV6-2 or TRBV6-3; TRBD1 matches 8 bases. Per the germline V gene, CDR1 is MNHEY and CDR2 is SVGEGT. The CDR3 runs to 14 residues. With 6 bases clipped from V and 5 bases from J, the junction kept 9 bases outside the gene matches. The CDR3 loop reads CASSLWDRTHEQYF. CDR3 coding DNA: TGTGCCAGCAGCCTCTGGGACAGGACCCACGAGCAGTACTTC.

Remarks on this clonotype: An end of the junction does not agree with germline; a read error may underlie this. The chain is built from TRBV12-3 or TRBV12-4 and TRBJ2-7, with TRBD1 matching 7 bases. This CDR3 is built from 14 residues. The CDR3 loop reads CASTPGTEKHEQYF. As DNA, the CDR3 is TGTGCAAGCACCCCCGGGACAGAAAAACACGAGCAGTACTTC.

This chain joins TRBV12-3 or TRBV12-4 and TRBJ1-1, with D maybe TRBD1 (5 bases). The CDR3 sequence is 16 residues long. CDR3 sequence: CISSFLVPGGDTEAFF. In DNA, the CDR3 is TGTATCAGCAGTTTCTTAGTCCCGGGGGGAGACACTGAAGCTTTCTTT.

As to this clonotype: Relative to the germline gene, one junction end is altered; a read error may explain this. The J gene is TRBJ1-2, the V gene TRBV11-3; D call uncertain. The germline CDR1 and CDR2 sequences are SGHNT and YENEEA. The CDR3 spans 15 residues. This CDR3 reads CASSSVIKINYGYTF. The CDR3 nucleotides are TGTGCCAGCAGCTCTGTAATAAAAATAAACTATGGTTACACCTTC.

Only one count was recorded for this clonotype. The junction departs from germline at one end; a sequencing error may be responsible. The chain couples TRBV29-1 to TRBJ2-3, with 9 nucleotides matching TRBD1. The CDR3 is 15 amino acids. Germline lookup yields CDR1 SQVTM and CDR2 ANQGSEA. The CDR3 DNA reads as TGCAGCGTATCCCGTGGACAGGGGTTCACAGGTACGCAGTATTTT. This gives the protein CSVSRGQGFTGTQYF.

The genes are TRBV5-1 and TRBJ2-1, with TRBD2 as a possible D gene (6 bases). The V end lost 6 bases, the J end lost 4 bases, and 14 bases lay between the germline ends. Germline V gene data show CDR1 as SGHRS and CDR2 as YFSETQ. This CDR3 contains 14 residues. The DNA of the CDR3 is TGCGCCAGCACGTTAGTGGGAGGTTACAATGAGCAGTTCTTC. Encoded protein: CASTLVGGYNEQFF.

Turning to this clonotype: No conserved phenylalanine or tryptophan is present at the end of the CDR3, so a read error is the likely explanation. No DNA is shown, since the ends of the CDR3 on it are uncertain; the CDR3 is the one TCRdb lists. V gene TRBV29-1 combines with J gene TRBJ2-1; no check of the table's D call, TRBD1, against the DNA was made. The CDR3 has 12 residues if both end residues are counted. CDR1 and CDR2 (germline): SQVTM, ANQGSEA. The chain's CDR3 is CSASPGGNEHFI.

To note about this clonotype: A read error is possible here, since a much larger clone lies one base away. J is TRBJ1-2 and V is TRBV5-1; TRBD1 might be the D (6 bases). Germline V gene data show CDR1 as SGHRS and CDR2 as YFSETQ. This CDR3 region has 12 residues. Here the CDR3 reads CACSSGQYGYTF. CDR3 DNA: TGCGCCTGCAGCTCTGGACAGTATGGCTACACCTTC.